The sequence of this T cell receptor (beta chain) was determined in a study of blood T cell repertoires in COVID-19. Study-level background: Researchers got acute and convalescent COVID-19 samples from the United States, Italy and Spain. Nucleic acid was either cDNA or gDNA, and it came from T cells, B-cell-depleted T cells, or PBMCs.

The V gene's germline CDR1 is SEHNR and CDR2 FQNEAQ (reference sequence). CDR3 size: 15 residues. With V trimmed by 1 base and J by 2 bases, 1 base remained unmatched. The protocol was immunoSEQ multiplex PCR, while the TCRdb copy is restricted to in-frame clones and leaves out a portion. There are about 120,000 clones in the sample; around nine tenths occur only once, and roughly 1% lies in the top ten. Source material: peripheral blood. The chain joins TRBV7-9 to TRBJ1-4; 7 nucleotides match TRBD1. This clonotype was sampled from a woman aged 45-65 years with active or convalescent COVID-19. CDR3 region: CASSLEGQTNEKLFF. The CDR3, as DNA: TGTGCCAGCAGCTTAGAGGGACAGACTAATGAAAAACTGTTTTTT.